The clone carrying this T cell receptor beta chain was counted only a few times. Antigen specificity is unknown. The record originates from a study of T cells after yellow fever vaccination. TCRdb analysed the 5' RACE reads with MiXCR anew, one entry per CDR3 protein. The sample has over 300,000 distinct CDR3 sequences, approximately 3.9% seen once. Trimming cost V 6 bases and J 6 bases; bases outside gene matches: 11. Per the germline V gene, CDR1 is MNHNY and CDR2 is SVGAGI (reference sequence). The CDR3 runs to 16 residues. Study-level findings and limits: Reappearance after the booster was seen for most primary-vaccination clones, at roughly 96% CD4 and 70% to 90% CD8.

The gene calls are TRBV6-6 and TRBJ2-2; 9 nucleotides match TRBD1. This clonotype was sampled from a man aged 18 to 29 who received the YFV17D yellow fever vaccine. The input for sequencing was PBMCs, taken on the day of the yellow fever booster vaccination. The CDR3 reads CASSLRSTGGSGELFF. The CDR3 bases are TGTGCCAGCAGCCTCCGGAGCACAGGGGGCTCCGGGGAGCTGTTTTTT.